The 11 T cell receptor beta chains reported below all come from one sample, sequenced in a study of a mutant IDH1 vaccine in newly diagnosed glioma. The time point was: week 47, end of study. With topical imiquimod, each dose of the vaccine consisted of 300 ug of mutant IDH1 20-mer peptide. Antigens for these TCRs are unknown. The assay was immunoSEQ multiplex PCR, and TCRdb's table has in-frame clones only and misses some. The top ten hold approximately 0.8% of the sample, which has 75,000 to 95,000 clones, about 90% seen once. The starting material was PBMCs, obtained from a glioma patient whose treatment included an IDH1 peptide vaccine. Receptor source: a woman in her forties or fifties with glioma.

The chain is built from TRBV6-5 and TRBJ2-5, with TRBD2 matching 7 bases. The DNA end is more similar to TRBJ2-7, so the J call may be wrong. This CDR3 has 16 amino acids. Germline CDR1 is MNHEY and CDR2 is SVGAGI. This CDR3 is CASSYSLAGDTYEQYF. The CDR3 DNA is TGTGCCAGCAGTTACTCCCTTGCGGGAGATACCTACGAGCAGTACTTC.

This chain connects TRBV30 to TRBJ1-6, with 10 bases aligning to TRBD1. The CDR3 has 12 amino acids. After removal of 5 bases from V and 11 bases from J, the junction contained 3 bases not matched to a gene. Germline CDR1 and CDR2: GTSNPN and SVGIG (reference sequence). Here the CDR3 reads CAWGDRGPPLHF. As DNA, the CDR3 is TGTGCCTGGGGGGACAGGGGCCCACCCCTCCACTTT.

The CDR3 DNA follows: TGTGCCAGCAGCTGGACAGATAACACCGGGGAGCTGTTTTTT. This translates into CASSWTDNTGELFF. The chain has TRBV6-1 and TRBJ2-2; a possible D gene is TRBD1 (6 bases). Germline V lookup: CDR1 MNHNS, CDR2 SASEGT. This CDR3 has 14 amino acids. V was trimmed by 6 bases and J by 2 bases, leaving 10 bases between them.

The rearrangement links TRBV6-6 to TRBJ1-1; maybe TRBD1 (6 bases). CDR3 length: 12 amino acids. Germline V lookup: CDR1 MNHNY, CDR2 SVGAGI (reference sequence). Trimming removed 8 bases from V and 4 bases from J, with 11 bases in between. DNA of the CDR3: TGTGCCAGCGGGGGCCGGGGCACTGAAGCTTTCTTT. Translating it yields CASGGRGTEAFF.

This clone was seen a single time. The chain links TRBV29-1 to TRBJ1-1; D call uncertain. This CDR3 is 12 amino acids long. Germline assignment: CDR1 SQVTM and CDR2 ANQGSEA. The CDR3 loop is CSARVLNTEAFF. In DNA, the CDR3 is TGCAGTGCTCGAGTACTGAACACTGAAGCTTTCTTT.

The chain employs TRBV28 and TRBJ1-5; D may be TRBD1 (6 bases). The germline CDR1 and CDR2 sequences are MDHEN and SYDVKM. Trimming pared 3 bases from V and 3 bases from J, leaving 12 bases between. The CDR3 sequence is 15 residues long. DNA of the CDR3: TGTGCCAGCAGTTTTCGGGGGGCAGCCAATCAGCCCCAGCATTTT. Protein sequence: CASSFRGAANQPQHF.

This sequence joins TRBV9 and TRBJ2-2; 7 bases line up with TRBD2. The J segment lost 1 base and the V segment lost 3 bases, leaving 3 bases of the junction unmatched. Germline loops: CDR1 SGDLS, CDR2 YYNGEE. The length of the CDR3 is 15 residues. This CDR3 reads CASSAPSGNTGELFF. CDR3 DNA: TGTGCCAGCAGCGCGCCTAGCGGGAACACCGGGGAGCTGTTTTTT.

V and J are TRBV4-1 and TRBJ2-2; D remains ambiguous. Germline-derived CDR1 and CDR2 are MGHRA and YSYEKL. The germline V and J ends were trimmed by 1 base and 4 bases, with 13 bases remaining between them. CDR3 length: 16 residues. For the CDR3, the DNA is TGCGCCAGCAGCCAAGTGGTCCTGATTGCCACCGGGGAGCTGTTTTTT. It codes for CASSQVVLIATGELFF.

V is TRBV7-8 and J is TRBJ2-6, with D unresolved. V dropped 11 bases and J dropped 5 bases, with 28 bases sitting between them. Germline CDR1 and CDR2: SGHVS and FQNEAQ. The CDR3 length is 18 residues. CDR3 amino acids: CAAATKSYPQSRANVLTF. The CDR3 region has the DNA TGTGCCGCAGCGACAAAGAGTTACCCACAAAGTCGGGCCAACGTCCTGACTTTC.

This chain joins TRBV7-9 and TRBJ2-5; TRBD2 might be the D (7 bases). Germline CDR1 reads SEHNR; CDR2 reads FQNEAQ (reference sequence). Trimming took 2 bases from V and 5 from J, leaving 15 bases between them. This CDR3 is built from 15 residues. CDR3 nucleotides: TGTGCCAGCAGCTTACGCGGGGGCGGGTGGGAGACCCAGTACTTC. Translated: CASSLRGGGWETQYF.

The chain carries TRBV2 and TRBJ1-2; TRBD1 aligns across 7 bases. The junction had 11 bases not matched to a gene; V was cut back by 0 bases and J by 4 bases. Looked up from germline, CDR1 is SNHLY and CDR2 is FYNNEI. The CDR3 contains 17 residues. The CDR3 region is CASSEAARQGGPYGYTF. The CDR3 DNA reads as TGTGCCAGCAGTGAAGCGGCTAGACAGGGAGGGCCCTATGGCTACACCTTC.